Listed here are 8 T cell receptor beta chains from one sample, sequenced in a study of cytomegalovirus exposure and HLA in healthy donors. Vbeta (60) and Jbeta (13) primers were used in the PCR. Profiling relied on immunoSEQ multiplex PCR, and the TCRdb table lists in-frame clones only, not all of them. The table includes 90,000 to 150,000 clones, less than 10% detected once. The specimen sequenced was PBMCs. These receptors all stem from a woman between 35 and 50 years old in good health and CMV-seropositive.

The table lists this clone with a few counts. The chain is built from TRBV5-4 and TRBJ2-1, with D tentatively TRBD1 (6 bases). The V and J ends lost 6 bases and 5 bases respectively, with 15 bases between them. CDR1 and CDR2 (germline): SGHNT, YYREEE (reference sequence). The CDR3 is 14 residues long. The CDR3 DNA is TGTGCCAGCACCTTAGACAGGTTCGACAATGAGCAGTTCTTC. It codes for CASTLDRFDNEQFF.

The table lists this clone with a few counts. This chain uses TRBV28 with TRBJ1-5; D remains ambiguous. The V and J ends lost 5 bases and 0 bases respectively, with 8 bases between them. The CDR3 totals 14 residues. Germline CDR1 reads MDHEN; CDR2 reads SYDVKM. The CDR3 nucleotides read TGTGCCAGCAGTCTTCAGGTTAGCAATCAGCCCCAGCATTTT. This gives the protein CASSLQVSNQPQHF.

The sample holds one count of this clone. In DNA form, the CDR3 reads TGCGCCAGCAGCCACAATACCGGGACACTCTCCTACGAGCAGTACTTC. This sequence encodes CASSHNTGTLSYEQYF. This rearrangement joins TRBV5-1 to TRBJ2-7; a weak D match, TRBD1 (6 bases). Germline V gene sequence: CDR1 SGHRS, CDR2 YFSETQ. CDR3 length equals 16 residues. Trimming pared 4 bases from V and 0 bases from J, leaving 17 bases between.

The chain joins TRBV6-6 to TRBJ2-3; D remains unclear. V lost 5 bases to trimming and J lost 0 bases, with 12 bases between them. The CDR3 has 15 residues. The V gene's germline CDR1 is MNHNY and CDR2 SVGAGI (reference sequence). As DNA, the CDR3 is TGTGCCAGCAGTAACACTCCGGGTAGCACAGATACGCAGTATTTT. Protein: CASSNTPGSTDTQYF.

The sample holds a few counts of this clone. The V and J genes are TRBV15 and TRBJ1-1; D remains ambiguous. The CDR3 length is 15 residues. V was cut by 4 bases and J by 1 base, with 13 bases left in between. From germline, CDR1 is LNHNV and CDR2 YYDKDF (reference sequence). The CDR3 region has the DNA TGTGCCACCAGCAAAAATCGGAGGGAGAACACTGAAGCTTTCTTT. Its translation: CATSKNRRENTEAFF.

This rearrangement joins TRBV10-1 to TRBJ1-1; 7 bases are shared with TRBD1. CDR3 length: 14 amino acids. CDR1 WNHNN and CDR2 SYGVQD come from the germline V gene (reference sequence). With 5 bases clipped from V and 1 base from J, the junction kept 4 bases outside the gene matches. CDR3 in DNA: TGCGCCAGCAGTCCCGCAGGGGGGAACACTGAAGCTTTCTTT. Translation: CASSPAGGNTEAFF.

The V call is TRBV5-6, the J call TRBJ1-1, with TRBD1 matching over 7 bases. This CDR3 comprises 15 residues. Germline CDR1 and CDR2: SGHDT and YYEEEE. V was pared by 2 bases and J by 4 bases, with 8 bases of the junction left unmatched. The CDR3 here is CASSLLTGRTTEAFF. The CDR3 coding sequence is TGTGCCAGCAGCTTACTGACAGGGAGAACCACTGAAGCTTTCTTT.

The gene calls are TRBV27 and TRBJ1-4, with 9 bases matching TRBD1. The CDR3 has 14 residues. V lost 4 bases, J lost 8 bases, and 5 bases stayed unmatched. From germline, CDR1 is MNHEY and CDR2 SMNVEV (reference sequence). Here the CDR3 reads CASSWGQGKEKLFF. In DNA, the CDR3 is TGTGCCAGCAGTTGGGGACAGGGAAAGGAAAAACTGTTTTTT.